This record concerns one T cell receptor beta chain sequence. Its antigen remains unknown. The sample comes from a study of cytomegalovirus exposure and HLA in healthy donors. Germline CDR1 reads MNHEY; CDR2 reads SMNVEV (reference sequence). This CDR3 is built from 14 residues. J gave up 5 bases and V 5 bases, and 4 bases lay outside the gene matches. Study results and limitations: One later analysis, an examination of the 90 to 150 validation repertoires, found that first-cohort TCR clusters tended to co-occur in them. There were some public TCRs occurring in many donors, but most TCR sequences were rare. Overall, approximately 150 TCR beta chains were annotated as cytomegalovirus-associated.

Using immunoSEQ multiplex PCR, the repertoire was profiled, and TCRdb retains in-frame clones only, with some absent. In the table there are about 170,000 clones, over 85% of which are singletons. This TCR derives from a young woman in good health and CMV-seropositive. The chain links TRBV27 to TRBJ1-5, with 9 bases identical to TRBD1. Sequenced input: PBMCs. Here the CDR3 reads CASSPRTGDQPQHF. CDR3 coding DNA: TGTGCCAGCAGTCCAAGGACAGGGGATCAGCCCCAGCATTTT.